The entry below describes one T cell receptor (beta chain). Its antigen remains unknown. Regions amplified from RNA transcripts were the TCR beta CDR3 regions. The primer set for the first-round RT-PCR of the TCR CDR3 was HTBI. From the multiplex PCR reads, TCRdb called clonotypes with MiXCR, one entry per CDR3 protein. The table records under 350,000 distinct CDR3 sequences, about 20% of them present only once. The data are from a study of T cells in Graves' hyperthyroidism and ophthalmopathy. Graves' hyperthyroidism was deemed stable given no ophthalmopathy progression within 18 months. General study results and limits: From stable hyperthyroidism, ophthalmopathy was set apart by a 13 V-J model.

V lost 2 bases, J lost 2 bases, and 5 bases stayed unmatched. Germline-derived CDR1 and CDR2 are WNHNN and SYGVQD (reference sequence). CDR3 size: 16 residues. This clonotype originated in a woman in her fifties or sixties with Graves' hyperthyroidism. The V and J genes are TRBV10-1 and TRBJ2-3, with 9 bases fitting TRBD1. Sequenced input: blood. This chain's CDR3 is CASSESGQGHTDTQYF. The CDR3 DNA sequence: TGCGCCAGCAGTGAGAGCGGACAGGGGCACACAGATACGCAGTATTTT.